Below are 21 T cell receptor beta chains sequenced from a single sample in a study of cytomegalovirus exposure and HLA in healthy donors. PCR primers comprised 60 Vbeta and 13 Jbeta primers. Sequencing was performed with immunoSEQ multiplex PCR; in TCRdb, only in-frame clones are kept and a portion is missing. The sample records roughly 190,000 clones, over 75% being singletons. The sequencing sample was made of PBMCs. The receptors were sampled from a man aged 45-65 years in good health and CMV-seronegative.

This chain connects TRBV30 to TRBJ2-5; possible D gene TRBD1, 6 bases. TRBJ2-7 explains the end of the DNA better; the J call may be wrong. This CDR3 contains 13 residues. The germline CDR1 and CDR2 sequences are GTSNPN and SVGIG (reference sequence). This CDR3 reads CAWNEGVPYEQYF. The CDR3, as DNA: TGTGCCTGGAATGAGGGGGTTCCCTACGAGCAGTACTTC.

The gene calls are TRBV5-1 and TRBJ2-7, with 8 bases matching TRBD1. CDR1 and CDR2 from the germline V gene are SGHRS and YFSETQ. Trimming removed 7 bases from V and 0 bases from J; junction bases left unmatched: 3. This CDR3 has 13 amino acids. CDR3 region: CASSDRDSYEQYF. The DNA of the CDR3 is TGCGCCAGCTCGGACAGGGACTCCTACGAGCAGTACTTC.

The chain has TRBV19 and TRBJ2-7; D remains unclear. V lost 6 bases, J lost 2 bases, and 5 bases lay in between. The CDR3 spans 11 residues. Germline V gene sequence: CDR1 LNHDA, CDR2 SQIVND (reference sequence). CDR3 nucleotides: TGTGCCAGTAGGTCGGCCTACGAGCAGTACTTC. Protein product: CASRSAYEQYF.

This sequence joins TRBV6-5 and TRBJ2-1, with D possibly TRBD1 on 5 matching bases. CDR3 length: 13 amino acids. Germline CDR1 MNHEY, CDR2 SVGAGI. V lost 2 bases and J lost 3, with 5 bases in between. CDR3 amino acids: CASSYDSYNEQFF. The CDR3 nucleotides read TGTGCCAGCAGTTACGACAGCTACAATGAGCAGTTCTTC.

A few counts support this clone. Other nucleotide sequences from this sample produce the same CDR3. The CDR3 DNA follows: TGTGCCAGCAGCTCTACCCCGGGAGAGCAGTACTTC. It translates to CASSSTPGEQYF. V is TRBV7-2 and J is TRBJ2-7, with a weak D call TRBD2 (5 bases). V dropped 4 bases and J dropped 7 bases, with 11 bases sitting between them. From germline, CDR1 is SGHTA and CDR2 FQGNSA. CDR3 length: 12 amino acids.

On this clone itself: Different DNA sequences within this sample yield the same CDR3. The CDR3 region has the DNA TGCGCCAGCAGCCAGTCAATTCAGACGAGGGGCTACACCTTC. It is translated as CASSQSIQTRGYTF. V and J are TRBV4-1 and TRBJ1-2, with unresolved D. Germline V gives CDR1 MGHRA, CDR2 YSYEKL. The CDR3 consists of 14 residues. Deletions cut 3 bases from V and 8 bases from J, with 16 bases between.

This rearrangement joins TRBV10-3 to TRBJ2-1; TRBD2 matches 8 bases. Germline V gene sequence: CDR1 ENHRY, CDR2 SYGVKD. The CDR3 sequence is 14 residues long. V dropped 7 bases and J dropped 1; count of bases not matched to a gene: 3. CDR3 sequence reads: CAITGGGSYNEQFF. The CDR3 nucleotides read TGTGCCATCACGGGCGGGGGGTCCTACAATGAGCAGTTCTTC.

The chain uses TRBV7-2 and TRBJ2-5; 9 bases are shared with TRBD2. Germline assignment: CDR1 SGHTA and CDR2 FQGNSA. This CDR3 has 15 residues. Trimming cost V 0 bases and J 5 bases; bases outside gene matches: 4. The CDR3 loop reads CASSLALAGRETQYF. The CDR3 DNA reads TGTGCCAGCAGCTTAGCCCTAGCGGGGAGGGAGACCCAGTACTTC.

The J gene is TRBJ2-1, the V gene TRBV5-5; 7 bases align to TRBD1. This CDR3 spans 14 amino acids. The junction had 2 bases not matched to a gene; V was cut back by 2 bases and J by 3 bases. Germline V CDR1 and CDR2: SGHKS, YYEKEE (reference sequence). CDR3 coding DNA: TGTGCCAGCAGCTTAGGGACAGTCTACAATGAGCAGTTCTTC. Translated, it gives CASSLGTVYNEQFF.

The J gene is TRBJ2-4, the V gene TRBV5-4; the D gene is possibly TRBD2 (5 bases). V was pared by 3 bases and J by 2 bases, with 15 bases between. Per germline, CDR1 SGHNT and CDR2 YYREEE (reference sequence). This CDR3 comprises 16 residues. The CDR3 reads CASSSRAEGTKNIQYF. The CDR3 DNA sequence: TGTGCCAGCAGCTCTCGGGCAGAGGGAACCAAAAACATTCAGTACTTC.

J is TRBJ1-4 and V is TRBV10-3; D gene unclear. The length of the CDR3 is 15 residues. The germline gives CDR1 ENHRY, CDR2 SYGVKD. The V end was cut by 2 bases, the J end by 4 bases, with 11 bases between. CDR3 sequence (DNA): TGTGCCATCAGTGAGAGAGGGATGGGTAATGAAAAACTGTTTTTT. It yields the protein CAISERGMGNEKLFF.

Here the CDR3 reads CASSPSSGGLGGEQFF. The DNA of the CDR3 is TGCGCCAGCAGCCCCTCCTCGGGGGGCCTAGGTGGTGAGCAGTTCTTC. The J gene is TRBJ2-1, the V gene TRBV5-1, with a possible D match to TRBD2 (7 bases). The CDR3 has 16 residues. Germline assignment: CDR1 SGHRS and CDR2 YFSETQ. V lost 4 bases, J lost 9 bases, and 23 bases lay in between. The full variable domain, with the rest looked up from reference TRBV5-1 and TRBJ2-1, is KAGVTQTPRYLIKTRGQQVTLSCSPISGHRSVSWYQQTPGQGLQFLFEYFSETQRNKGNFPGRFSGRQFSNSRSEMNVSTLELGDSALYLCASSPSSGGLGGEQFFGPGTRLTVL.

This CDR3 is CASRGSSYEQYF. In nucleotides, the CDR3 is TGTGCCAGCAGGGGGAGCTCCTACGAGCAGTACTTC. The chain uses TRBV6-1 and TRBJ2-7; TRBD2 might be the D (5 bases). The V gene's germline CDR1 is MNHNS and CDR2 SASEGT. The V end was cut by 6 bases, the J end by 0 bases, with 6 bases between. The CDR3 length is 12 residues.

The genes are TRBV7-2 and TRBJ2-3; tentative D call: TRBD1 (6 bases). There are 15 residues in the CDR3. Trimming cost V 5 bases and J 6 bases, with 18 bases left between them. CDR1 and CDR2 from the germline V gene are SGHTA and FQGNSA. CDR3 DNA sequence: TGTGCCAGCAGCCCACCCAGCAGGGGAGCGGATACGCAGTATTTT. The encoded protein is CASSPPSRGADTQYF.

CDR3 nucleotides: TGTGCCACCAGCAGAGGTAACACAGATACGCAGTATTTT. Translation gives CATSRGNTDTQYF. The chain carries TRBV15 and TRBJ2-3; no definite D call. The V gene lost 1 base and the J gene lost 2 bases, with 4 bases spanning the gap. The germline V gene has CDR1 LNHNV and CDR2 YYDKDF (reference sequence). The CDR3 covers 13 residues.

The CDR3 spells CASSVYVAYQETQYF. The CDR3 nucleotides are TGTGCCAGTAGTGTTTACGTCGCGTACCAAGAGACCCAGTACTTC. This chain connects TRBV19 to TRBJ2-5; D remains ambiguous. Trimming took off 5 bases at V and 0 bases at J, with 13 bases between the two ends. This CDR3 is built from 15 residues. Germline CDR1 reads LNHDA; CDR2 reads SQIVND (reference sequence).

The chain links TRBV27 to TRBJ1-2; D perhaps matches TRBD1 (6 bases). The germline CDR1 and CDR2 sequences are MNHEY and SMNVEV (reference sequence). With 8 bases removed from V and 7 bases from J, the gap between germline ends came to 17 bases. This CDR3 spans 13 amino acids. The CDR3 DNA reads as TGTGCCAGCGGGGGACAAACGGGTTTTGGCTACACCTTC. Amino acid sequence: CASGGQTGFGYTF.

V gene TRBV7-2 combines with J gene TRBJ1-5; D perhaps matches TRBD1 (6 bases). V was cut by 1 base and J by 7 bases, with 11 bases left in between. The CDR3 consists of 14 residues. CDR1 SGHTA and CDR2 FQGNSA come from the germline V gene. The CDR3 nucleotides read TGTGCCAGCAGCTTAGTAGGGGGTGAACAGCCCCAGCATTTT. Its protein is CASSLVGGEQPQHF.

V gene TRBV10-3 combines with J gene TRBJ2-6; TRBD1 is a possible D gene (6 bases). The CDR3 extends over 17 amino acids. V was clipped by 0 bases and J by 4 bases, with 13 bases between them. Germline CDR1 and CDR2: ENHRY and SYGVKD. The CDR3 spells CAISESRGSGGANVLTF. Written as DNA, the CDR3 is TGTGCCATCAGTGAGTCAAGGGGGTCAGGGGGGGCCAACGTCCTGACTTTC.

This clone was seen a single time. The chain combines TRBV14 with TRBJ2-3; 7 bases agree with TRBD1. The CDR3 runs to 18 residues. Trimming at V came to 3 bases and at J to 3 bases, leaving 15 bases not matched to a gene. Germline V lookup: CDR1 SGHDN, CDR2 FVKESK. CDR3 protein: CASSQATQRGGATDTQYF. In DNA, the CDR3 is TGTGCCAGCAGCCAGGCAACCCAACGAGGGGGCGCGACAGATACGCAGTATTTT.

The rearrangement uses TRBV5-5 and TRBJ1-6, with D unresolved. Germline V lookup: CDR1 SGHKS, CDR2 YYEKEE (reference sequence). The CDR3 extends over 14 amino acids. The germline V and J ends were trimmed by 0 bases and 11 bases, with 12 bases remaining between them. The CDR3 DNA reads TGTGCCAGCAGCTTGGAGCGAGTAGGTGCACCCCTCCACTTT. It yields the protein CASSLERVGAPLHF.